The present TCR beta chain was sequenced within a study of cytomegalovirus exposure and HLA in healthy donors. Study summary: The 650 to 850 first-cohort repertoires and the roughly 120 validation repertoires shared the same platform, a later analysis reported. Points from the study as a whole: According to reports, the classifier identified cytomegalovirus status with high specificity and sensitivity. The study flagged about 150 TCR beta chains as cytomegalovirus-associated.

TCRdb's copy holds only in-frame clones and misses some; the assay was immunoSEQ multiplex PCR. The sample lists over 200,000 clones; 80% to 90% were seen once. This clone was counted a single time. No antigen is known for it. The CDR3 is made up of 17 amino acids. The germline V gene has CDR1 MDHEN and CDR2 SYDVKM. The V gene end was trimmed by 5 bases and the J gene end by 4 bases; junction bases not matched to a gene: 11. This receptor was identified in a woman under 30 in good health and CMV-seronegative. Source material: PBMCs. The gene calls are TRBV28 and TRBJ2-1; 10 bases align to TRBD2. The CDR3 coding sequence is TGTGCCAGCAGTGGGAGGACTAGCGGTGCCTCATACAATGAGCAGTTCTTC. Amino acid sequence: CASSGRTSGASYNEQFF.